The 32 T cell receptor beta chains in this list originate from one sample, sequenced in a study of blood T cell repertoires in COVID-19. Assay: immunoSEQ multiplex PCR; the TCRdb copy retains only in-frame clones and omits some. The sample has approximately 130,000 clones, approximately 85% seen once. Specimen: peripheral blood. These receptors all come from a human donor in a cohort sampled during active COVID-19.

The J gene is TRBJ2-3, the V gene TRBV2; 11 nucleotides line up with TRBD2. J gave up 6 bases and V 1 base, and 6 bases lay outside the gene matches. Germline V lookup: CDR1 SNHLY, CDR2 FYNNEI. There are 16 residues in the CDR3. The CDR3, as DNA: TGTGCCAGCAGTGAAGAGGCTAGCGGGGGGAGGGATACGCAGTATTTT. It is translated as CASSEEASGGRDTQYF.

The chain recombines TRBV30 with TRBJ2-2, with D maybe TRBD2 (5 bases). This CDR3 contains 12 residues. The V gene's germline CDR1 is GTSNPN and CDR2 SVGIG (reference sequence). Trimming removed 0 bases at V and 9 bases at J, with 8 bases between. CDR3 protein: CAWSVRGWELFF. CDR3 bases: TGTGCCTGGAGTGTACGGGGTTGGGAGCTGTTTTTT.

This chain connects TRBV5-6 to TRBJ1-6; D is ambiguous. V shed 0 bases and J shed 13 bases, with 11 bases lying between them. Germline V gene sequence: CDR1 SGHDT, CDR2 YYEEEE. The length of the CDR3 is 13 residues. In DNA form, the CDR3 reads TGTGCCAGCAGCTTGGCCGCCGCGGCGCCCCTCCACTTT. Its protein is CASSLAAAAPLHF.

This rearrangement joins TRBV6-5 to TRBJ2-7, with D perhaps matching TRBD1 (6 bases). V dropped 6 bases and J dropped 3 bases, with 12 bases sitting between them. There are 13 residues in the CDR3. The germline CDR1 and CDR2 sequences are MNHEY and SVGAGI. The CDR3: CASRRQAFYEQYF. Written as DNA, the CDR3 is TGTGCCAGCAGGCGACAGGCGTTCTACGAGCAGTACTTC.

This chain links TRBV19 with TRBJ1-5; possible D gene TRBD1, 5 bases. CDR3 length: 13 amino acids. V lost 6 bases and J lost 3, with 9 bases in between. CDR1 LNHDA and CDR2 SQIVND come from the germline V gene (reference sequence). Here the CDR3 DNA reads TGTGCCAGTAGCCAGGGCACCAATCAGCCCCAGCATTTT. It is translated as CASSQGTNQPQHF.

This chain connects TRBV2 to TRBJ2-7; 8 nucleotides agree with TRBD2. Germline V gene data show CDR1 as SNHLY and CDR2 as FYNNEI. With 8 bases clipped from V and 0 bases from J, the junction kept 3 bases outside the gene matches. This CDR3 comprises 13 residues. As DNA, the CDR3 is TGTGCCAGCGGGACTAGGAGCTCCTACGAGCAGTACTTC. This encodes CASGTRSSYEQYF.

This clone appeared once. J is TRBJ2-7 and V is TRBV18; 7 bases fit TRBD1. The CDR3 extends over 13 amino acids. Trimming took 6 bases from V and 5 from J; bases not matched to a gene: 7. Germline loops: CDR1 KGHSH, CDR2 LQKENI. The CDR3 nucleotides are TGTGCCAGCTCCAAAGGGGGCCGGGACGAGCAGTACTTC. Protein sequence: CASSKGGRDEQYF.

The chain is built from TRBV11-3 and TRBJ2-5; a weak D match, TRBD2 (5 bases). The CDR3 spans 13 residues. The V and J ends lost 5 bases and 5 bases respectively, with 12 bases between them. Germline CDR1 and CDR2: SGHNT and YENEEA. CDR3 in DNA: TGTGCCAGCAGCCTATCGAGGGAGGAGACCCAGTACTTC. Translating gives CASSLSREETQYF.

The chain has TRBV15 and TRBJ1-3; TRBD1 matches 10 bases. CDR1 is LNHNV and CDR2 is YYDKDF in the germline V gene (reference sequence). The CDR3 has 18 residues. The V and J ends lost 0 bases and 3 bases, in that order; junction bases with no gene match: 8. The CDR3 DNA reads as TGTGCCACCAGCAGAGACAACGACAGGGGGCTGTTTGGAAACACCATATATTTT. It codes for CATSRDNDRGLFGNTIYF.

As DNA, the CDR3 is TGTGCCAGCACCCCGGAGGTGGGGAGGCTCTATGGCTACACCTTC. It specifies CASTPEVGRLYGYTF. The chain joins TRBV9 to TRBJ1-2; D remains unclear. The CDR3 spans 15 residues. Germline V CDR1 and CDR2: SGDLS, YYNGEE. Trimming removed 6 bases from V and 4 bases from J, with 19 bases in between. Together with reference TRBV9 and TRBJ1-2, the CDR3 gives the full variable domain: DSGVTQTPKHLITATGQRVTLRCSPRSGDLSVYWYQQSLDQGLQFLIQYYNGEERAKGNILERFSAQQFPDLHSELNLSSLELGDSALYFCASTPEVGRLYGYTFGSGTRLTVV.

The chain employs TRBV12-3 or TRBV12-4 and TRBJ2-1; D may be TRBD1 (5 bases). V was pared by 4 bases and J by 7 bases, with 11 bases between. The CDR3 is 13 amino acids. CDR3 sequence reads: CASSSQPGNEQFF. CDR3 nucleotide sequence: TGTGCCAGCAGTTCCCAACCAGGGAATGAGCAGTTCTTC.

The chain couples TRBV6-1 to TRBJ1-1, with TRBD1 matching over 7 bases. Germline V lookup: CDR1 MNHNS, CDR2 SASEGT. V trimming: 4 bases; J trimming: 0 bases; junction bases outside the gene matches: 8. The CDR3 covers 16 residues. The CDR3 protein is CASSVEGTAVNTEAFF. The CDR3 nucleotides are TGTGCCAGCAGTGTCGAAGGGACAGCTGTGAACACTGAAGCTTTCTTT.

The V and J genes are TRBV3-1 (or the pseudogene TRBV3-2) and TRBJ1-2, with D possibly matching TRBD1 (6 bases). This CDR3 is built from 15 residues. The V end lost 1 base, the J end lost 4 bases, and 13 bases lay between the germline ends. Looked up from germline, CDR1 is LGHDT and CDR2 is YNNKEL (reference sequence). CDR3 in amino acids: CASSQGPGQLYGYTF. The CDR3, as DNA: TGTGCCAGCAGCCAAGGCCCCGGACAGCTCTATGGCTACACCTTC.

This clone was seen a handful of times. This chain joins TRBV11-2 and TRBJ2-2; no clear D gene. The CDR3 has 12 amino acids. Trimming stripped 4 bases from V and 6 bases from J, with 6 bases between. Germline V gives CDR1 SGHAT, CDR2 FQNNGV. CDR3: CASSWAPGELFF. In DNA, the CDR3 is TGTGCCAGCAGCTGGGCCCCCGGGGAGCTGTTTTTT.

V usage is TRBV11-2 and J usage is TRBJ1-1, with unresolved D. Trimming left V 2 bases short and J 0 bases short, with 10 bases between. In germline, CDR1 is SGHAT, CDR2 FQNNGV. CDR3 length equals 15 residues. CDR3 in amino acids: CASSLPGSMNTEAFF. Written as DNA, the CDR3 is TGTGCCAGCAGCTTACCGGGATCCATGAACACTGAAGCTTTCTTT.

The chain is built from TRBV5-4 and TRBJ2-3, with 8 positions matching TRBD2. Germline values: CDR1 SGHNT, CDR2 YYREEE (reference sequence). The trim removed 6 bases at V and 1 base at J, leaving 4 bases unmatched. The CDR3 sequence is 14 residues long. CDR3 nucleotide sequence: TGTGCCAGCACCCGGCGGGGGGGCACAGATACGCAGTATTTT. Translation: CASTRRGGTDTQYF.

This clone was recorded a few times. Other DNA sequences in the sample encode the same CDR3. The V call is TRBV5-4, the J call TRBJ2-3; 8 positions match TRBD2. The CDR3 is made up of 16 amino acids. Germline CDR1 and CDR2: SGHNT and YYREEE (reference sequence). The V gene end was trimmed by 0 bases and the J gene end by 1 base; junction bases not matched to a gene: 4. CDR3 sequence reads: CASSLAGGVGTDTQYF. In DNA form, the CDR3 reads TGTGCCAGCAGCTTGGCGGGGGGGGTAGGCACAGATACGCAGTATTTT.

The chain combines TRBV19 with TRBJ1-1, with TRBD1 matching 8 bases. The V segment lost 5 bases and the J segment 1 base; nucleotides outside the gene matches: 9. Looked up from germline, CDR1 is LNHDA and CDR2 is SQIVND (reference sequence). This CDR3 is built from 16 residues. The CDR3 here is CASSPLRGLKNTEAFF. The CDR3 DNA reads as TGTGCCAGTAGTCCACTCAGGGGGCTGAAGAACACTGAAGCTTTCTTT.

The table lists this clone with a count of one. The gene calls are TRBV15 and TRBJ1-1, with D hard to call. The CDR3 totals 14 residues. CDR1 and CDR2 (germline): LNHNV, YYDKDF (reference sequence). V lost 5 bases and J lost 3, with 13 bases in between. DNA of the CDR3: TGTGCCACCAGCGGCAGTAGGAGGGACACTGAAGCTTTCTTT. This codes for CATSGSRRDTEAFF. The whole variable domain, remainder taken from reference TRBV15 and TRBJ1-1, is DAMVIQNPRYQVTQFGKPVTLSCSQTLNHNVMYWYQQKSSQAPKLLFHYYDKDFNNEADTPDNFQSRRPNTSFCFLDIRSPGLGDTAMYLCATSGSRRDTEAFFGQGTRLTVV.

The chain carries TRBV7-6 and TRBJ2-2; D not resolved. This CDR3 spans 12 amino acids. V was pared by 1 base and J by 7 bases, with 4 bases between. From germline, CDR1 is SGHVS and CDR2 FNYEAQ. The CDR3 sequence is CASSLVLGELFF. CDR3 DNA: TGTGCCAGCAGCTTAGTACTCGGGGAGCTGTTTTTT.

V and J are TRBV5-6 and TRBJ1-3; D unclear. Germline-derived CDR1 and CDR2 are SGHDT and YYEEEE. CDR3 size: 16 residues. Trimming cost V 1 base and J 0 bases, with 11 bases left between them. CDR3 sequence: CASSLKKTNSGNTIYF. CDR3 in DNA: TGTGCCAGCAGCTTGAAGAAAACTAACTCTGGAAACACCATATATTTT.

The chain carries TRBV25-1 and TRBJ2-5; a weak D match, TRBD1 (6 bases). Trimming cost V 3 bases and J 4 bases, with 15 bases left between them. Germline V CDR1 and CDR2: MGHDK, SYGVNS. The CDR3 consists of 15 residues. The CDR3 reads CASSDAGTRGETQYF. In DNA, the CDR3 is TGTGCCAGCAGTGACGCCGGGACAAGAGGAGAGACCCAGTACTTC.

This rearrangement joins TRBV12-5 to TRBJ1-2; the match to TRBD1 covers 7 bases. CDR3 length equals 17 residues. After removal of 6 bases from V and 8 bases from J, the junction contained 21 bases not matched to a gene. Germline values: CDR1 LGHNT, CDR2 FRNRAP. The CDR3 DNA follows: TGTGCTAGTGGCGTCGTGGCAGGGGGAAGCCCTGGTGAGGGCTACACCTTC. It yields the protein CASGVVAGGSPGEGYTF.

V and J are TRBV5-1 and TRBJ2-2; 10 positions agree with TRBD1. The ends lost 3 bases at V and 6 bases at J; junction bases unmatched: 5. Germline V lookup: CDR1 SGHRS, CDR2 YFSETQ. This CDR3 is 15 amino acids long. The CDR3 nucleotides are TGCGCCAGCAGCTCCTCCGGGACAGGGGCCGGGGAGCTGTTTTTT. Translating gives CASSSSGTGAGELFF.

The chain joins TRBV15 to TRBJ2-3; 13 nucleotides line up with TRBD2. Unmatched junction bases numbered 6, after V lost 1 base and J lost 2 bases. Germline V lookup: CDR1 LNHNV, CDR2 YYDKDF (reference sequence). This CDR3 is built from 18 residues. This chain's CDR3 is CATSRGGLAGYYTDTQYF. The CDR3 DNA sequence: TGTGCCACCAGCAGAGGGGGACTAGCGGGGTACTACACAGATACGCAGTATTTT.

The V gene is TRBV27, the J gene TRBJ2-2; 10 bases agree with TRBD1. The germline gives CDR1 MNHEY, CDR2 SMNVEV (reference sequence). V lost 4 bases and J lost 7; bases outside the gene matches: 6. The CDR3 covers 15 residues. The CDR3 spells CASSSGTGVVGELFF. As DNA, the CDR3 is TGTGCCAGCAGTTCCGGGACAGGGGTTGTCGGGGAGCTGTTTTTT.

The chain employs TRBV5-1 and TRBJ2-7; possibly TRBD1 for D (6 bases). Germline CDR1 SGHRS, CDR2 YFSETQ. The CDR3 spans 12 residues. With 4 bases removed from V and 4 bases from J, the gap between germline ends came to 9 bases. The CDR3 bases are TGCGCCAGCAGCCCACAGGGATACGAGCAGTACTTC. Protein: CASSPQGYEQYF.

This clone was recorded only once. The V gene is TRBV5-4, the J gene TRBJ2-5, with D perhaps TRBD2 (7 bases). CDR1 is SGHNT and CDR2 is YYREEE in the germline V gene (reference sequence). The CDR3 is 14 amino acids. Deletions cut 6 bases from V and 4 bases from J, with 16 bases between. The chain's CDR3 is CASTFGGRVETQYF. In DNA form, the CDR3 reads TGTGCCAGCACCTTCGGGGGGCGGGTAGAGACCCAGTACTTC.

The chain recombines TRBV14 with TRBJ1-6; D gene uncertain. The CDR3 length is 15 residues. V gave up 0 bases and J gave up 6 bases, with 9 bases separating them. Germline CDR1 and CDR2: SGHDN and FVKESK. This CDR3 reads CASSQERLLNSPLHF. Here the CDR3 DNA reads TGTGCCAGCAGCCAAGAAAGACTACTTAATTCACCCCTCCACTTT.

The chain combines TRBV13 with TRBJ2-3; 12 bases agree with TRBD2. The CDR3 runs 14 residues. Germline assignment: CDR1 PRHDT and CDR2 FYEKMQ (reference sequence). Trimming at V came to 4 bases and at J to 4 bases, leaving 0 bases not matched to a gene. Written as DNA, the CDR3 is TGTGCCAGCAGCTCTAGCGGGGGGGCAGATACGCAGTATTTT. Translated, it gives CASSSSGGADTQYF. Full variable domain (remainder filled in from reference TRBV13 and TRBJ2-3): AAGVIQSPRHLIKEKRETATLKCYPIPRHDTVYWYQQGPGQDPQFLISFYEKMQSDKGSIPDRFSAQQFSDYHSELNMSSLELGDSALYFCASSSSGGADTQYFGPGTRLTVL.

This clone was recorded once. The chain carries TRBV9 and TRBJ2-7, with 9 bases aligning to TRBD1. There are 16 residues in the CDR3. Germline V lookup: CDR1 SGDLS, CDR2 YYNGEE. Losses at the gene ends were 4 bases for V and 7 bases for J; bases not matched to a gene: 15. The CDR3 DNA reads TGTGCCAGCAGCCCCTCCCCCGGGACAGGGATTGGTGAGCAGTACTTC. It translates to CASSPSPGTGIGEQYF.

V is TRBV4-1 and J is TRBJ1-2, with TRBD1 as a possible D gene (6 bases). The CDR3 consists of 18 residues. V was clipped by 2 bases and J by 5 bases, with 24 bases between them. The germline V gene encodes CDR1 MGHRA and CDR2 YSYEKL. CDR3 sequence reads: CASSQRFTTGHEGYGYTF. Here the CDR3 DNA reads TGCGCCAGCAGCCAACGATTTACGACAGGCCATGAAGGATATGGCTACACCTTC.